Below, 12 T cell receptor beta chains from the same sample are listed, as sequenced in a study of T-cell memory formation after mild COVID-19. TCRdb reanalysed the 5' RACE reads using MiXCR and keeps one entry per CDR3 protein. The sample holds more than 450,000 distinct CDR3 sequences, approximately 19% seen once. Sequencing was done on a sample of PBMCs or a T cell subset sorted from them (not recorded which). These receptors were taken from an adult woman who had mild COVID-19 (a few samples of this study predate the infection). Cell type and time point are not known.

V is TRBV25-1 and J is TRBJ1-5; D gene ambiguous. The CDR3 extends over 13 amino acids. V gave up 2 bases and J gave up 5 bases, with 7 bases separating them. In germline, CDR1 is MGHDK, CDR2 SYGVNS. The CDR3 loop is CASSEGDHQPQHF. The CDR3 region has the DNA TGTGCCAGCAGTGAAGGGGATCATCAGCCCCAGCATTTT.

This clonotype turned up a few times. The CDR3: CASSTPLRQGARADTQYF. DNA of the CDR3: TGTGCCAGCAGTACCCCTCTCCGGCAGGGGGCAAGGGCAGATACGCAGTATTTT. The chain is built from TRBV27 and TRBJ2-3, with 8 bases identical to TRBD1. This CDR3 spans 18 amino acids. Germline V gene sequence: CDR1 MNHEY, CDR2 SMNVEV (reference sequence). The J segment lost 4 bases and the V segment lost 5 bases, leaving 17 bases of the junction unmatched.

The sample holds a few counts of this clonotype. The chain uses TRBV5-1 and TRBJ2-5, with TRBD1 matching over 7 bases. The J segment lost 5 bases and the V segment lost 4 bases, leaving 8 bases of the junction unmatched. Germline V gene lookup returns CDR1 SGHRS and CDR2 YFSETQ. This CDR3 spans 14 amino acids. The CDR3 loop is CASSLGQPSETQYF. The CDR3 DNA sequence: TGCGCCAGCAGCCTGGGACAGCCCTCGGAGACCCAGTACTTC.

This clonotype showed up many times. The V gene is TRBV12-3 or TRBV12-4, the J gene TRBJ2-7; D is undetermined. Between the trimmed V and J ends, which lost 4 bases and 3 bases, there was a span of 22 bases. The CDR3 extends over 17 amino acids. CDR3: CASSSRPRDSERYEQYF. The DNA for the CDR3 is TGTGCCAGCAGTTCCCGACCTCGCGACTCGGAGCGCTACGAGCAGTACTTC.

V and J are TRBV7-8 and TRBJ2-7; 7 nucleotides align to TRBD2. CDR3 length: 16 amino acids. The V segment lost 5 bases and the J segment 0 bases; nucleotides outside the gene matches: 10. Looked up from germline, CDR1 is SGHVS and CDR2 is FQNEAQ. The DNA of the CDR3 is TGTGCCAGCAGCCCCGGAGTAGCGGGCGTCTCCTACGAGCAGTACTTC. Amino acids: CASSPGVAGVSYEQYF.

The rearrangement joins TRBV9 to TRBJ1-2; TRBD1 matches at 9 bases. Per the germline V gene, CDR1 is SGDLS and CDR2 is YYNGEE. This CDR3 has 15 residues. V shed 4 bases and J 4 bases; nucleotides not matched to a gene: 8. CDR3 residues: CASSSGGTGIYGYTF. In DNA form, the CDR3 reads TGTGCCAGCAGCTCGGGGGGGACAGGGATCTATGGCTACACCTTC.

A few counts support this clonotype. The V gene is TRBV7-8, the J gene TRBJ1-5; no firm D call. Germline V gene lookup returns CDR1 SGHVS and CDR2 FQNEAQ. The CDR3 totals 16 residues. V lost 2 bases and J lost 7, with 18 bases in between. The DNA of the CDR3 is TGTGCCAGCAGCTTAAAAGCAGGTCCGGTCGGCCAGCCCCAGCATTTT. It encodes CASSLKAGPVGQPQHF. The full variable domain, rest sourced from reference TRBV7-8 and TRBJ1-5, is GAGVSQSPRYKVAKRGQDVALRCDPISGHVSLFWYQQALGQGPEFLTYFQNEAQLDKSGLPSDRFFAERPEGSVSTLKIQRTQQEDSAVYLCASSLKAGPVGQPQHFGDGTRLSIL.

The chain links TRBV4-1 to TRBJ2-5, with D tentatively TRBD1 (5 bases). V was pared by 0 bases and J by 4 bases, with 12 bases between. In germline, CDR1 is MGHRA, CDR2 YSYEKL. This CDR3 has 15 residues. Here the CDR3 DNA reads TGCGCCAGCAGCCAAGATATCAGGGTAGGAGAGACCCAGTACTTC. Protein product: CASSQDIRVGETQYF.

This clonotype was counted between two and nine times. V gene TRBV2 combines with J gene TRBJ2-1, with D hard to call. CDR3 length: 13 amino acids. Germline CDR1 and CDR2: SNHLY and FYNNEI. V lost 8 bases and J lost 8, with 16 bases in between. DNA of the CDR3: TGTGCCAGCTATTATCAGCGTCTCGATGAGCAGTTCTTC. It is translated as CASYYQRLDEQFF. The full variable domain, with the rest looked up from reference TRBV2 and TRBJ2-1, is EPEVTQTPSHQVTQMGQEVILRCVPISNHLYFYWYRQILGQKVEFLVSFYNNEISEKSEIFDDQFSVERPDGSNFTLKIRSTKLEDSAMYFCASYYQRLDEQFFGPGTRLTVL.

The genes are TRBV9 and TRBJ1-4; possible D gene TRBD1, 6 bases. The CDR3 totals 15 residues. Germline V lookup: CDR1 SGDLS, CDR2 YYNGEE. With 2 bases removed from V and 8 bases from J, the gap between germline ends came to 16 bases. The CDR3 here is CASSVDPGDVEKLFF. In DNA, the CDR3 is TGTGCCAGCAGCGTTGACCCAGGGGATGTGGAAAAACTGTTTTTT.

This rearrangement joins TRBV5-1 to TRBJ2-3, with TRBD2 matching 7 bases. In germline, CDR1 is SGHRS, CDR2 YFSETQ. V lost 3 bases and J lost 6; bases outside the gene matches: 7. The CDR3 is 14 residues long. CDR3 DNA: TGCGCCAGCAGCTCCTACCATAGCGGGGATACGCAGTATTTT. Amino acids: CASSSYHSGDTQYF.

The sample holds a few counts of this clonotype. J is TRBJ2-7 and V is TRBV6-5, with D perhaps TRBD2 (5 bases). V was pared by 6 bases and J by 6 bases, with 15 bases between. The length of the CDR3 is 13 residues. The germline V gene has CDR1 MNHEY and CDR2 SVGAGI. The CDR3 reads CASSWIEGAEQYF. The CDR3 DNA follows: TGTGCCAGCAGCTGGATAGAGGGAGCCGAGCAGTACTTC.